This T cell receptor (beta chain) was captured in a study of shared clonotypes between healthy human individuals. As for the study in general: A couple of women and three men aged 18 to 49 served as donors.

Study conclusions and caveats: Among a few donors, approximately 5% of naive CD4 clonotypes were found in common. Sampling covered nothing but blood. Tissue TCR repertoires likely differ from those found in blood.

Points on this clone: The antigen is not known. This sample includes further DNA sequences coding for the same CDR3.

The protocol was immunoSEQ multiplex PCR, while the TCRdb copy is restricted to in-frame clones and leaves out a portion. The sample records approximately 720,000 clones, about two thirds being singletons. The CDR3 loop spans 14 amino acids. V was trimmed by 0 bases and J by 2 bases, leaving 9 bases between them. Per the germline V gene, CDR1 is SGHRS and CDR2 is YFSETQ. This TCR was sampled from a woman aged 25-40 years in good health. The chain recombines TRBV5-1 with TRBJ2-7; D perhaps matches TRBD1 (6 bases). Sample: memory CD4+ T cells sorted from blood. Subset of the sample: CD45RA-negative fraction. The CDR3 is CASSLDRVTYEQYF. The DNA of the CDR3 is TGCGCCAGCAGCTTGGACAGGGTCACCTACGAGCAGTACTTC.